One and the same sample provided the 28 T cell receptor beta chains below, sequenced in a study of siplizumab effects on memory and regulatory T cells. The method was immunoSEQ multiplex PCR; TCRdb's version includes in-frame clones alone and lacks a portion of them. The sample has over 85,000 clones; roughly 93% are singletons. Sequencing was done on a sample of CD8+ T cells sorted from blood. The receptors originated from a human donor in good health.

The chain uses TRBV13 and TRBJ2-7, with TRBD1 identical over 8 bases. The trim removed 0 bases at V and 6 bases at J, leaving 1 base unmatched. This CDR3 is built from 13 residues. CDR1 is PRHDT and CDR2 is FYEKMQ in the germline V gene (reference sequence). The CDR3 region is CASSLGQGVEQYF. The CDR3 DNA is TGTGCCAGCAGCTTAGGACAGGGGGTCGAGCAGTACTTC.

The gene calls are TRBV11-2 and TRBJ2-7, with D possibly being TRBD1 (7 bases). The CDR3 spans 15 residues. Looked up from germline, CDR1 is SGHAT and CDR2 is FQNNGV. V was trimmed by 5 bases and J by 2 bases, leaving 16 bases between them. The DNA of the CDR3 is TGTGCCAGCAGCCAAGGGGGCGGGACCACCTACGAGCAGTACTTC. Translated, it gives CASSQGGGTTYEQYF.

V gene TRBV27 combines with J gene TRBJ2-2; 10 nucleotides match TRBD1. Germline values: CDR1 MNHEY, CDR2 SMNVEV (reference sequence). This CDR3 is built from 15 residues. V gave up 5 bases and J gave up 5 bases; unmatched junction bases: 5. The CDR3 loop is CASSPGQGNTGELFF. In DNA form, the CDR3 reads TGTGCCAGCAGTCCGGGACAGGGGAATACCGGGGAGCTGTTTTTT.

This chain links TRBV2 with TRBJ1-2, with D possibly being TRBD1 (6 bases). Per germline, CDR1 SNHLY and CDR2 FYNNEI. The V gene lost 6 bases and the J gene lost 8 bases, with 19 bases spanning the gap. The CDR3 runs to 14 residues. The CDR3 sequence: CASRKGGGPWGYTF. As DNA, the CDR3 is TGTGCCAGCAGGAAAGGCGGGGGGCCCTGGGGCTACACCTTC. Complete variable domain (other parts from reference TRBV2 and TRBJ1-2): EPEVTQTPSHQVTQMGQEVILRCVPISNHLYFYWYRQILGQKVEFLVSFYNNEISEKSEIFDDQFSVERPDGSNFTLKIRSTKLEDSAMYFCASRKGGGPWGYTFGSGTRLTVV.

The chain combines TRBV5-1 with TRBJ2-7, with 7 bases fitting TRBD1. This CDR3 is built from 14 residues. V shed 2 bases, J shed 2 bases, and the junction held 4 bases outside the gene matches. The germline gives CDR1 SGHRS, CDR2 YFSETQ. The CDR3, as DNA: TGCGCCAGCAGCTTTGAGACAGGGCCCTACGAGCAGTACTTC. Its translation is CASSFETGPYEQYF.

The V and J genes are TRBV11-3 and TRBJ2-4, with D perhaps matching TRBD2 (7 bases). The germline V and J ends were trimmed by 5 bases and 7 bases, with 12 bases remaining between them. Germline assignment: CDR1 SGHNT and CDR2 YENEEA. This CDR3 region has 13 residues. CDR3 in amino acids: CASSAGAVNIQYF. The CDR3, as DNA: TGTGCCAGCAGCGCGGGGGCGGTGAACATTCAGTACTTC. The variable domain in full, completed from reference TRBV11-3 and TRBJ2-4, reads EAGVVQSPRYKIIEKKQPVAFWCNPISGHNTLYWYLQNLGQGPELLIRYENEEAVDDSQLPKDRFSAERLKGVDSTLKIQPAELGDSAVYLCASSAGAVNIQYFGAGTRLSVL.

Remarks on this clone: The same CDR3 arises from other DNA sequences in this sample as well. This chain links TRBV27 with TRBJ1-5; D is unresolved. The germline gives CDR1 MNHEY, CDR2 SMNVEV (reference sequence). Deletions cut 2 bases from V and 1 base from J, with 6 bases between. CDR3 size: 14 residues. The CDR3: CASSLGGSNQPQHF. CDR3 nucleotides: TGTGCCAGCAGTTTAGGTGGGAGCAATCAGCCCCAGCATTTT.

This chain uses TRBV7-6 with TRBJ2-1, with 8 bases lining up with TRBD1. The junction had 8 bases not matched to a gene; V was cut back by 4 bases and J by 9 bases. Germline CDR1 reads SGHVS; CDR2 reads FNYEAQ. CDR3 length: 14 residues. The CDR3 DNA reads as TGTGCCAGCAGCTCGCGGTTCGACAGGGGTGAGCAGTTCTTC. Protein product: CASSSRFDRGEQFF.

V gene TRBV6-1 combines with J gene TRBJ2-7, with 10 bases fitting TRBD1. CDR3 size: 15 residues. J was trimmed by 4 bases and V by 5 bases; bases with no gene match: 8. Looked up from germline, CDR1 is MNHNS and CDR2 is SASEGT. The CDR3 sequence is CASSSIGDRGYEQYF. Written as DNA, the CDR3 is TGTGCCAGCAGTTCAATCGGGGACAGGGGTTACGAGCAGTACTTC.

The chain links TRBV9 to TRBJ2-5; D could derive from TRBD1 or TRBD2 (5 bases each). Germline V lookup: CDR1 SGDLS, CDR2 YYNGEE. This CDR3 contains 16 residues. Trimming took off 3 bases at V and 5 bases at J, with 20 bases between the two ends. The CDR3 nucleotides are TGTGCCAGCAGCGAAAGAGGGACCCCGTCTAGGGAGACCCAGTACTTC. This encodes CASSERGTPSRETQYF.

This chain connects TRBV7-9 to TRBJ2-7; D may be TRBD2 (5 bases). CDR1 is SEHNR, CDR2 FQNEAQ, per germline (reference sequence). V dropped 2 bases and J dropped 2 bases, with 10 bases sitting between them. The CDR3 length is 14 residues. CDR3 nucleotides: TGTGCCAGCAGCTTATCAACTAGGCCCTACGAGCAGTACTTC. The encoded protein is CASSLSTRPYEQYF.

The chain couples TRBV13 to TRBJ2-1; 9 positions match TRBD1. Germline trimming cut 0 bases from V and 0 bases from J; bases unmatched to any gene: 6. In germline, CDR1 is PRHDT, CDR2 FYEKMQ (reference sequence). The CDR3 sequence is 18 residues long. The CDR3 loop is CASSLGHGQGSSYNEQFF. The CDR3 nucleotides read TGTGCCAGCAGCTTAGGCCATGGACAGGGGAGCTCCTACAATGAGCAGTTCTTC.

The chain has TRBV27 and TRBJ2-1; 9 bases are shared with TRBD2. Losses at the gene ends were 8 bases for V and 4 bases for J; bases not matched to a gene: 9. CDR1 and CDR2 (germline): MNHEY, SMNVEV (reference sequence). The CDR3 extends over 15 amino acids. The CDR3 nucleotides read TGTGCCAGCGCCCGGCGGGGGGGCCCTTACAATGAGCAGTTCTTC. Encoded protein: CASARRGGPYNEQFF.

V usage is TRBV27 and J usage is TRBJ2-5; the D is unclear. CDR1 and CDR2 from the germline V gene are MNHEY and SMNVEV (reference sequence). This CDR3 contains 13 residues. V lost 6 bases, J lost 5 bases, and 13 bases lay in between. The CDR3 loop reads CASSRNLVETQYF. The CDR3 DNA reads as TGTGCCAGCAGCCGGAACCTAGTGGAGACCCAGTACTTC.

The V and J genes are TRBV28 and TRBJ2-7, with TRBD1 as a possible D gene (6 bases). V dropped 7 bases and J dropped 5 bases, with 18 bases sitting between them. Per germline, CDR1 MDHEN and CDR2 SYDVKM. This CDR3 is built from 14 residues. The CDR3 reads CASTTPQGGNEQYF. CDR3 DNA: TGTGCCAGCACCACCCCACAGGGCGGCAACGAGCAGTACTTC.

The chain carries TRBV27 and TRBJ2-1; no definite D call. This CDR3 spans 12 amino acids. Trimming removed 2 bases at V and 8 bases at J, with 7 bases between. Looked up from germline, CDR1 is MNHEY and CDR2 is SMNVEV (reference sequence). The CDR3 reads CASSLVAHEQFF. Here the CDR3 DNA reads TGTGCCAGCAGTTTAGTGGCCCATGAGCAGTTCTTC.

The J gene is TRBJ1-1, the V gene TRBV6-5; a possible D gene is TRBD1 (6 bases). V was trimmed by 0 bases and J by 4 bases, leaving 12 bases between them. The germline CDR1 and CDR2 sequences are MNHEY and SVGAGI. The length of the CDR3 is 15 residues. CDR3: CASSYSVSGATEAFF. Written as DNA, the CDR3 is TGTGCCAGCAGTTACTCGGTGTCAGGGGCCACTGAAGCTTTCTTT.

This chain connects TRBV20-1 to TRBJ2-3; D call uncertain. Germline V gene lookup returns CDR1 DFQATT and CDR2 SNEGSKA (reference sequence). With 1 base removed from V and 6 bases from J, the gap between germline ends came to 2 bases. The CDR3 extends over 10 amino acids. The CDR3 reads CSARADTQYF. The CDR3 DNA is TGCAGTGCTAGAGCCGATACGCAGTATTTT.

The V and J genes are TRBV13 and TRBJ2-1, with 14 bases aligning to TRBD2. Germline CDR1 PRHDT, CDR2 FYEKMQ (reference sequence). The V segment lost 3 bases and the J segment 5 bases; nucleotides outside the gene matches: 0. The CDR3 spans 15 residues. The CDR3 coding sequence is TGTGCCAGCAGCTTGGGACTAGCGGGGGACAATGAGCAGTTCTTC. Amino acids: CASSLGLAGDNEQFF.

The V and J genes are TRBV7-3 and TRBJ2-3; 11 nucleotides agree with TRBD1. This CDR3 has 14 amino acids. With 5 bases clipped from V and 6 bases from J, the junction kept 4 bases outside the gene matches. Germline V lookup: CDR1 SGHTA, CDR2 FQGTGA. The CDR3 coding sequence is TGTGCCAGCAGCCTGGGACAGGGGGGCGATACGCAGTATTTT. Translation gives CASSLGQGGDTQYF.

The rearrangement joins TRBV4-1 to TRBJ1-5, with D perhaps TRBD1 (5 bases). V was cut by 0 bases and J by 6 bases, with 12 bases left in between. From germline, CDR1 is MGHRA and CDR2 YSYEKL. The CDR3 sequence is 15 residues long. The CDR3, as DNA: TGCGCCAGCAGCCAAGATTCGGGGGGTAGTCAGCCCCAGCATTTT. It yields the protein CASSQDSGGSQPQHF.

The chain links TRBV29-1 to TRBJ2-3; D is undetermined. The germline gives CDR1 SQVTM, CDR2 ANQGSEA. The CDR3 consists of 15 residues. Trimming pared 4 bases from V and 4 bases from J, leaving 18 bases between. The CDR3 loop reads CSVAPYGASPDTQYF. The CDR3 DNA sequence: TGCAGCGTTGCCCCCTACGGAGCCTCGCCAGATACGCAGTATTTT.

V is TRBV14 and J is TRBJ2-1; D uncertain. The V gene's germline CDR1 is SGHDN and CDR2 FVKESK. CDR3 length: 15 residues. With 1 base removed from V and 0 bases from J, the gap between germline ends came to 7 bases. For the CDR3, the DNA is TGTGCCAGCAGCCAAGTTGCGAGCTCCTACAATGAGCAGTTCTTC. Its translation: CASSQVASSYNEQFF.

V gene TRBV19 combines with J gene TRBJ2-1, with 7 bases aligning to TRBD1. This CDR3 is 15 amino acids long. The trim removed 6 bases at V and 2 bases at J, leaving 7 bases unmatched. Germline CDR1 and CDR2: LNHDA and SQIVND (reference sequence). The CDR3 region is CASSRQGDTYNEQFF. The DNA for the CDR3 is TGTGCCAGTAGCCGGCAGGGGGATACCTACAATGAGCAGTTCTTC.

The J gene is TRBJ1-1, the V gene TRBV11-3, with D uncertain. V was trimmed by 1 base and J by 1 base, leaving 7 bases between them. This CDR3 spans 14 amino acids. Germline lookup yields CDR1 SGHNT and CDR2 YENEEA. The CDR3 spells CASSLAGENTEAFF. Here the CDR3 DNA reads TGTGCCAGCAGCTTAGCGGGTGAGAACACTGAAGCTTTCTTT.

The rearrangement joins TRBV4-1 to TRBJ1-1; 7 nucleotides match TRBD1. The CDR3 totals 14 residues. V shed 0 bases and J 7 bases; nucleotides not matched to a gene: 5. Looked up from germline, CDR1 is MGHRA and CDR2 is YSYEKL. As DNA, the CDR3 is TGCGCCAGCAGCCAAGATGGAGGGGGCATTGAAGCTTTCTTT. Translated, it gives CASSQDGGGIEAFF.

The chain is built from TRBV19 and TRBJ2-1; possibly TRBD1 for D (5 bases). From germline, CDR1 is LNHDA and CDR2 SQIVND (reference sequence). The V end was cut by 0 bases, the J end by 2 bases, with 11 bases between. This CDR3 contains 16 residues. Written as DNA, the CDR3 is TGTGCCAGTAGTATAGATTCGACAGCTACCTACAATGAGCAGTTCTTC. As protein: CASSIDSTATYNEQFF.

The rearrangement joins TRBV7-3 to TRBJ2-2; 8 nucleotides match TRBD1. The CDR3 sequence is 14 residues long. In germline, CDR1 is SGHTA, CDR2 FQGTGA. J was trimmed by 6 bases and V by 5 bases; bases with no gene match: 5. CDR3 DNA sequence: TGTGCCAGCAGCCCGGGGACAGGCGCCGGGGAGCTGTTTTTT. It is translated as CASSPGTGAGELFF.